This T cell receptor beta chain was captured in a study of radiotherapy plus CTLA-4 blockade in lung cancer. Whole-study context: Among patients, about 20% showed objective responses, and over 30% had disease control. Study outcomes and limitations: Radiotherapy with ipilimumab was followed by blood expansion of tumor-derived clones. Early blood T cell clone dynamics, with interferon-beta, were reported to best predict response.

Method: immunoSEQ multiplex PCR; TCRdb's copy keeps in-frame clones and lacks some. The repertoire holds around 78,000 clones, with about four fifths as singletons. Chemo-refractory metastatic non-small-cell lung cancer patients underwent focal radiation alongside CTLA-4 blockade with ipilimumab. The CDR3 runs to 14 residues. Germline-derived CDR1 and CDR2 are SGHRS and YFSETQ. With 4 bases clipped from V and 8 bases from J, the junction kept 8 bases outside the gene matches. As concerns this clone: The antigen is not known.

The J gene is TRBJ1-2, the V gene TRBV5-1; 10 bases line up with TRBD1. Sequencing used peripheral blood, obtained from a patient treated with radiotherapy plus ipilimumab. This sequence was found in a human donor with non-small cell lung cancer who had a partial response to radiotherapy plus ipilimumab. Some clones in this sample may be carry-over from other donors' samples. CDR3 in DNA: TGCGCCAGCAGCGGCGGGACAGGGGCGGGGGGCTACACCTTC. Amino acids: CASSGGTGAGGYTF.